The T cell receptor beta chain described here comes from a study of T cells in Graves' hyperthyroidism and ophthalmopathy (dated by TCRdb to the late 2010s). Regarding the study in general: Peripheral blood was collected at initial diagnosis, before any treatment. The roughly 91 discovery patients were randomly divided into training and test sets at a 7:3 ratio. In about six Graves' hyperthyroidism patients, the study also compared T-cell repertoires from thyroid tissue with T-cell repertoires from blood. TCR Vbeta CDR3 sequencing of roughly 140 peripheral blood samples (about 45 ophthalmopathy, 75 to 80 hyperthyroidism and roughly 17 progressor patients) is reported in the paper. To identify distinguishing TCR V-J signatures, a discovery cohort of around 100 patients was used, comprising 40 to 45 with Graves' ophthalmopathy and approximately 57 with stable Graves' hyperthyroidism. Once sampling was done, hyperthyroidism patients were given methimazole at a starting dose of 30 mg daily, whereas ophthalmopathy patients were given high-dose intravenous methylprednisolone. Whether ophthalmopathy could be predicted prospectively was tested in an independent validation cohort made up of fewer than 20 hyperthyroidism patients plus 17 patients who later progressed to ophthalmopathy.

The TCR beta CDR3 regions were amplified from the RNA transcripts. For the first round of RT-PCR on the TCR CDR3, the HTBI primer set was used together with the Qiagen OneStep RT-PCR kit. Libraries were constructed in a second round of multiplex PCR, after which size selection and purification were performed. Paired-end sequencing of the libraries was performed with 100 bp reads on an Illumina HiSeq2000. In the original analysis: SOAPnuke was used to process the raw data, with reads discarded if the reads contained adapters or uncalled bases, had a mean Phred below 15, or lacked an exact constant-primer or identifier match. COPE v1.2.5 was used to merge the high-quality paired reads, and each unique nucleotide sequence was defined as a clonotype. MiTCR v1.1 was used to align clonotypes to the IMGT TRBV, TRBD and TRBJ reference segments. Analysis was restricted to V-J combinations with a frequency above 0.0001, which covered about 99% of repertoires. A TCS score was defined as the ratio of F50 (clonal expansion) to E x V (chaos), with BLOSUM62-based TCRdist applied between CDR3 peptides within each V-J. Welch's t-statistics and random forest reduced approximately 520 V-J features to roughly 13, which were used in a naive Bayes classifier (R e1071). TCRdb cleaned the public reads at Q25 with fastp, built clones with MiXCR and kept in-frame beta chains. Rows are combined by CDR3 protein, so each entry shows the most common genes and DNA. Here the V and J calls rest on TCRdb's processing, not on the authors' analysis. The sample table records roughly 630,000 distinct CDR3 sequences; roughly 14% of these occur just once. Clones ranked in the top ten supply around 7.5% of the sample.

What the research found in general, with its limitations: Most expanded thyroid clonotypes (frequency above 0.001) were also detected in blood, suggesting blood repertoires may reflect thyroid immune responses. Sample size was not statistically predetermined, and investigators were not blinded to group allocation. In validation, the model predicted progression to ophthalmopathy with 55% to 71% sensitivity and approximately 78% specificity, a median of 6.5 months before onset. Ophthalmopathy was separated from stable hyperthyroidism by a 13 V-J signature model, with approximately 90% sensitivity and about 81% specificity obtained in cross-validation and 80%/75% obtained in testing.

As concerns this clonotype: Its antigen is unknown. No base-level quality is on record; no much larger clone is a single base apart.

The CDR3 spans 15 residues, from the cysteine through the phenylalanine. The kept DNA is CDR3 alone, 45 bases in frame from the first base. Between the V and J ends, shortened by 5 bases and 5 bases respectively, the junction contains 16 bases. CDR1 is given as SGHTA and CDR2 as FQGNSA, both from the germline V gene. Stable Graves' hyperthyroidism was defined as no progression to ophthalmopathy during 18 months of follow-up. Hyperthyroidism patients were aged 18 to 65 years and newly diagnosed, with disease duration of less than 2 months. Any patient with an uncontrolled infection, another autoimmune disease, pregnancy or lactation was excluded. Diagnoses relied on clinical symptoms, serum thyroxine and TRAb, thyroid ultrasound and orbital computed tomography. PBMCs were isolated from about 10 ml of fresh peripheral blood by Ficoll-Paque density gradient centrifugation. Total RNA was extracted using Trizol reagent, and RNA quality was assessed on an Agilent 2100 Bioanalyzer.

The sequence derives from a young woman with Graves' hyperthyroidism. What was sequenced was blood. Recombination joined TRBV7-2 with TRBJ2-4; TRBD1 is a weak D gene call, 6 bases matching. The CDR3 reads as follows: CASSPSRDTQNIQYF. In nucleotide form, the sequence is TGTGCCAGCAGCCCCAGCCGGGACACCCAAAACATTCAGTACTTC. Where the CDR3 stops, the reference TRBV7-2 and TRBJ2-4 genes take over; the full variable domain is GAGVSQSPSNKVTEKGKDVELRCDPISGHTALYWYRQSLGQGLEFLIYFQGNSAPDKSGLPSDRFSAERTGGSVSTLTIQRTQQEDSAVYLCASSPSRDTQNIQYFGAGTRLSVL.